These T cell receptor beta chains were read from a single sample in a study of naive and memory T cell subsets. TCRdb analysed the UMI-ligation and nested PCR reads with MiXCR anew, one entry per CDR3 protein. Among 120,000 to 150,000 distinct CDR3 sequences listed, 15% to 20% were seen once. Sequencing was carried out using naive CD4+ T cells from blood. Source of these receptors: a human donor in good health. Both conserved end residues are part of each CDR3. Each record gives: V gene, clone size, J gene, D gene, CDR3 protein, CDR3 DNA. The D gene is left open where the match is weak. Size is stated for part of the rows, as once, few or many counts, or as a class when the clone is expanded.

TRBV6-5	many	TRBJ2-7	.	CASSSQGRAMAYEQYF	TGTGCCAGCAGTTCCCAGGGACGGGCGATGGCCTACGAGCAGTACTTC
TRBV5-1	few	TRBJ2-3	.	CASSLGVSGSTDTQYF	TGCGCCAGCAGCTTGGGGGTTAGCGGATCCACAGATACGCAGTATTTT
TRBV7-2	many	TRBJ2-4	.	CASSLHDIAKNIQYF	TGTGCCAGCAGCCTACATGACATAGCCAAAAACATTCAGTACTTC
TRBV30	few	TRBJ1-1	.	CAWSRVGGTEAFF	TGTGCCTGGAGCAGGGTGGGCGGCACTGAAGCTTTCTTT
TRBV28	.	TRBJ2-5	TRBD1	CASSDRDRKETQYF	TGTGCCAGCAGCGACCGGGACAGAAAAGAGACCCAGTACTTC
TRBV10-3	.	TRBJ1-5	.	CAISTEGGGAGQPQHF	TGTGCCATCAGCACCGAGGGGGGGGGCGCGGGTCAGCCCCAGCATTTT
TRBV11-1	.	TRBJ1-4	.	CASSKDSGTLNEKLFF	TGTGCCAGCAGCAAAGATTCCGGGACCTTAAATGAAAAACTGTTTTTT
TRBV6-5	.	TRBJ2-1	.	CASRGLAMTGPNEQFF	TGTGCCAGCAGGGGGCTAGCAATGACTGGGCCCAATGAGCAGTTCTTC
TRBV11-2	few	TRBJ2-1	.	CASSRPTDNNEQFF	TGTGCCAGCAGCCGCCCGACAGATAACAATGAGCAGTTCTTC
TRBV6-2/TRBV6-3	few	TRBJ1-5	TRBD1	CASSPDREYNQPQHF	TGTGCCAGCAGCCCAGACAGGGAATACAATCAGCCCCAGCATTTT
TRBV7-2	.	TRBJ2-7	.	CASSSYRHYEQYF	TGTGCCAGCAGCTCTTATAGGCACTACGAGCAGTACTTC
TRBV10-3	.	TRBJ2-1	TRBD2	CAISESQREYNEQFF	TGTGCCATCAGTGAGTCTCAGCGGGAATACAATGAGCAGTTCTTC
TRBV11-2	.	TRBJ2-1	TRBD2	CASSPRGRGSTYNEQFF	TGTGCCAGCAGCCCCAGAGGTCGCGGGAGTACCTACAATGAGCAGTTCTTC
TRBV4-1	.	TRBJ2-6	.	CASSPRTSGANVLTF	TGCGCCAGCAGCCCCCGGACTTCCGGGGCCAACGTCCTGACTTTC
TRBV11-2	few	TRBJ1-4	.	CASSPRTRTTNEKLFF	TGTGCCAGCAGCCCAAGAACCCGAACAACTAATGAAAAACTGTTTTTT
TRBV4-1	.	TRBJ2-7	TRBD2	CASSQPRGLTYEQYF	TGCGCCAGCAGCCAACCCCGGGGACTAACCTACGAGCAGTACTTC
TRBV5-4	.	TRBJ2-2	TRBD1	CASSRPGTGNMGTGELFF	TGTGCCAGCAGCCGCCCCGGGACAGGGAATATGGGCACCGGGGAGCTGTTTTTT
TRBV5-1	.	TRBJ1-1	.	CASSPVTNTEAFF	TGCGCCAGCAGCCCTGTAACGAACACTGAAGCTTTCTTT
TRBV5-1	few	TRBJ2-7	TRBD2	CASLLAGTPQDEQYF	TGCGCCAGCTTACTAGCGGGAACCCCTCAGGACGAGCAGTACTTC
TRBV7-9	.	TRBJ2-2	.	CASSRRDTGELFF	TGTGCCAGCAGCCGAAGGGACACCGGGGAGCTGTTTTTT
TRBV29-1	.	TRBJ2-1	.	CSVEVVASEQFF	TGCAGCGTTGAAGTCGTAGCTTCGGAGCAGTTCTTC
TRBV12-3/TRBV12-4	few	TRBJ2-2	.	CASSLPRGINTGELFF	TGTGCCAGCAGCCTCCCGCGGGGCATAAACACCGGGGAGCTGTTTTTT
TRBV30	few	TRBJ1-2	.	CAWSVTATNYGYTF	TGTGCCTGGAGCGTCACAGCTACTAACTATGGCTACACCTTC
TRBV12-3/TRBV12-4	many	TRBJ2-7	TRBD2	CASSLGLAASYEQYF	TGTGCCAGCAGTTTAGGGCTAGCGGCTTCCTACGAGCAGTACTTC
TRBV11-2	.	TRBJ2-6	TRBD2	CASSFLAGVSSGANVLTF	TGTGCCAGCAGCTTCCTAGCGGGAGTTTCTTCTGGGGCCAACGTCCTGACTTTC
TRBV3-1	.	TRBJ2-3	TRBD2	CASSQEGGSDTQYF	TGTGCCAGCAGCCAAGAGGGAGGGTCAGATACGCAGTATTTT
TRBV18	.	TRBJ2-3	TRBD2	CASSAGLAATDTQYF	TGTGCCAGCTCGGCGGGACTAGCGGCCACAGATACGCAGTATTTT
TRBV28	.	TRBJ1-2	.	CASREGSPVTF	TGTGCCAGCAGGGAGGGCTCGCCGGTCACCTTC
TRBV3-1	.	TRBJ2-7	.	CASSQVGRFTYEQYF	TGTGCCAGCAGCCAAGTCGGCAGGTTCACCTACGAGCAGTACTTC
TRBV6-5	.	TRBJ2-3	.	CASGRLRDTQYF	TGTGCCAGCGGTCGGTTGAGGGATACGCAGTATTTT
TRBV10-3	.	TRBJ2-1	.	CAIRDGGRPYNEQFF	TGTGCCATCAGAGACGGGGGGCGACCCTACAATGAGCAGTTCTTC
TRBV28	few	TRBJ2-1	TRBD2	CASSQGLAGPRVKNEQFF	TGTGCCAGCAGTCAGGGACTAGCGGGACCGCGGGTAAAGAATGAGCAGTTCTTC
TRBV15	.	TRBJ2-7	.	CATSRGQGAGARNEQYF	TGTGCCACCAGCAGAGGACAGGGAGCGGGAGCTAGAAACGAGCAGTACTTC
TRBV2	few	TRBJ2-4	TRBD1	CASRTGGTLAKNIQYF	TGTGCCAGCAGGACAGGGGGCACACTAGCCAAAAACATTCAGTACTTC
TRBV12-3/TRBV12-4	few	TRBJ2-1	.	CASIGRDSNEQFF	TGTGCCAGCATTGGCCGGGATTCGAATGAGCAGTTCTTC
TRBV6-5	few	TRBJ2-1	TRBD2	CASSRGLPNEQFF	TGTGCCAGCAGCCGGGGACTACCGAATGAGCAGTTCTTC
TRBV20-1	few	TRBJ1-1	.	CSARGPNTEAFF	TGCAGTGCTAGGGGGCCGAACACTGAAGCTTTCTTT
TRBV3-1	.	TRBJ1-5	.	CASGRGDNQPQHF	TGTGCCAGCGGCAGGGGTGACAATCAGCCCCAGCATTTT
TRBV2	once	TRBJ1-2	TRBD1	CASRITGTGDGYTF	TGTGCCAGCAGAATAACCGGGACAGGGGATGGCTACACCTTC
TRBV6-1	few	TRBJ2-7	TRBD1	CASWAVTGNYEQYF	TGTGCCAGCTGGGCAGTGACAGGGAACTACGAGCAGTACTTC
TRBV3-1	many	TRBJ2-7	.	CASSQDGLSYEQYF	TGTGCCAGCAGCCAAGACGGCTTATCCTACGAGCAGTACTTC
TRBV6-1	.	TRBJ2-7	TRBD1	CASSGQGAHEQYF	TGTGCCAGCAGTGGCCAGGGGGCCCACGAGCAGTACTTC
TRBV4-1	.	TRBJ2-7	.	CASSQADLVSYEQYF	TGCGCCAGCAGCCAGGCCGACTTGGTAAGCTACGAGCAGTACTTC
TRBV28	.	TRBJ1-1	TRBD1	CASSYLQGAGTEAFF	TGTGCCAGCAGTTATCTACAGGGGGCTGGCACTGAAGCTTTCTTT
TRBV5-1	.	TRBJ2-7	TRBD1	CASSPRTGHEQYF	TGCGCCAGCAGCCCCAGGACAGGGCACGAGCAGTACTTC
TRBV5-1	many	TRBJ2-2	.	CASSHGNTGELFF	TGCGCCAGCAGCCACGGGAACACCGGGGAGCTGTTTTTT
TRBV7-2	.	TRBJ2-3	.	CASSLEGVGTDTQYF	TGTGCCAGCAGCTTAGAAGGGGTAGGGACAGATACGCAGTATTTT
TRBV10-3	.	TRBJ1-3	TRBD1	CAISGQVSGNTIYF	TGTGCCATCAGCGGACAGGTCTCTGGAAACACCATATATTTT